These 32 T cell receptor beta chains came from one sample sequenced in a study of CD8 T cells in ankylosing spondylitis. TCRdb called the 5' RACE reads again in MiXCR, with one record for every CDR3 protein. The table lists some 300,000 distinct CDR3 sequences, less than 25% of them singletons. The sequenced sample was blood, either unsorted or a sorted T cell fraction (not recorded which). The receptor set was obtained from a female donor with ankylosing spondylitis or in good health (not recorded which).

This chain links TRBV6-2 or TRBV6-3 with TRBJ2-7, with 9 bases that match TRBD2. V shed 4 bases and J 7 bases; nucleotides not matched to a gene: 14. The germline V gene encodes CDR1 MNHEY and CDR2 SVGEGT. The CDR3 covers 16 residues. The CDR3 reads CASSSLQSGRIREQYF. CDR3 bases: TGTGCCAGCAGTTCCCTTCAGAGCGGGAGGATAAGGGAGCAGTACTTC.

This chain uses TRBV12-5 with TRBJ2-1; D is undetermined. The CDR3 sequence is 13 residues long. Germline CDR1 and CDR2: LGHNT and FRNRAP. Trimming cost V 4 bases and J 3 bases, with 7 bases left between them. This chain's CDR3 is CASGYWDYNEQFF. CDR3 nucleotide sequence: TGTGCTAGTGGTTACTGGGACTACAATGAGCAGTTCTTC.

This clonotype was detected only a few times. V is TRBV7-2 and J is TRBJ2-3; either TRBD1 or TRBD2 may fit D (5 bases each). The CDR3 is 15 residues long. Germline values: CDR1 SGHTA, CDR2 FQGNSA. The V end was cut by 6 bases, the J end by 1 base, with 14 bases between. For the CDR3, the DNA is TGTGCCAGCAGATCCGGGGCAGTGGGCACAGATACGCAGTATTTT. This gives the protein CASRSGAVGTDTQYF.

The V gene is TRBV18, the J gene TRBJ1-5; D call uncertain. Trimming removed 3 bases from V and 7 bases from J, with 10 bases in between. The CDR3 runs to 13 residues. Germline assignment: CDR1 KGHSH and CDR2 LQKENI. CDR3 bases: TGTGCCAGCTCACCGAGTCAAGGACAGCCCCAGCATTTT. This gives the protein CASSPSQGQPQHF.

This clonotype was seen a few times. The DNA for the CDR3 is TGTGCCAGCAGCTGGGGTGGTGGAAACACCATATATTTT. This translates into CASSWGGGNTIYF. The V call is TRBV3-1, the J call TRBJ1-3, with D unresolved. V was trimmed by 5 bases and J by 3 bases, leaving 8 bases between them. Germline V gene sequence: CDR1 LGHDT, CDR2 YNNKEL (reference sequence). There are 13 residues in the CDR3.

This clonotype has more than one count but fewer than ten. The chain couples TRBV6-5 to TRBJ2-5, with D unclear. CDR1 and CDR2 (germline): MNHEY, SVGAGI. The CDR3 has 14 amino acids. Trimming took off 0 bases at V and 5 bases at J, with 10 bases between the two ends. The CDR3 region is CASSYSGSWETQYF. CDR3 in DNA: TGTGCCAGCAGTTACTCGGGCAGCTGGGAGACCCAGTACTTC.

V is TRBV20-1 and J is TRBJ2-1, with D perhaps TRBD2 (5 bases). Deletions cut 4 bases from V and 8 bases from J, with 21 bases between. Germline CDR1 is DFQATT and CDR2 is SNEGSKA (reference sequence). This CDR3 has 15 amino acids. The chain's CDR3 is CSATSHRDSSDEQFF. DNA of the CDR3: TGCAGTGCTACATCTCACCGGGATAGCTCTGATGAGCAGTTCTTC.

This chain links TRBV9 with TRBJ2-3; 8 nucleotides align to TRBD1. The CDR3 runs 15 residues. Germline V gene lookup returns CDR1 SGDLS and CDR2 YYNGEE. Germline trimming cut 3 bases from V and 2 bases from J; bases unmatched to any gene: 5. CDR3 residues: CASSARTGLTDTQYF. The DNA for the CDR3 is TGTGCCAGCAGCGCCCGGACAGGGCTCACAGATACGCAGTATTTT.

This clonotype was counted many times. The J gene is TRBJ1-5, the V gene TRBV20-1; TRBD1 matches at 8 bases. This CDR3 comprises 15 residues. Trimming at V came to 0 bases and at J to 6 bases, leaving 7 bases not matched to a gene. Germline values: CDR1 DFQATT, CDR2 SNEGSKA (reference sequence). CDR3: CSARDGVDRVQPQHF. In nucleotides, the CDR3 is TGCAGTGCTAGAGATGGGGTGGACAGGGTTCAGCCCCAGCATTTT.

V gene TRBV24-1 combines with J gene TRBJ2-1, with a weak D call TRBD1 (5 bases). The V gene lost 0 bases and the J gene lost 2 bases, with 10 bases spanning the gap. This CDR3 is built from 16 residues. Germline assignment: CDR1 KGHDR and CDR2 SFDVKD. The CDR3 protein is CATSDLSAGTYNEQFF. CDR3 nucleotides: TGTGCCACCAGTGATTTGTCGGCAGGGACCTACAATGAGCAGTTCTTC.

This clonotype was seen only once. This chain uses TRBV6-1 with TRBJ2-7; 12 bases agree with TRBD2. Germline V gene lookup returns CDR1 MNHNS and CDR2 SASEGT. The trim removed 8 bases at V and 7 bases at J, leaving 15 bases unmatched. CDR3 length: 16 amino acids. The CDR3 is CASVRARLAGVREQYF. The DNA for the CDR3 is TGTGCCAGCGTAAGGGCCAGACTAGCGGGAGTGAGAGAGCAGTACTTC.

In this sample, this clonotype turned up a few times. The V gene is TRBV29-1, the J gene TRBJ2-1, with 10 bases fitting TRBD2. Germline V gives CDR1 SQVTM, CDR2 ANQGSEA. The ends lost 8 bases at V and 6 bases at J; junction bases unmatched: 7. The CDR3 runs to 13 residues. The CDR3 reads CSTGLAETNEQFF. The CDR3 bases are TGCAGCACAGGACTAGCGGAGACCAATGAGCAGTTCTTC.

The J gene is TRBJ2-5, the V gene TRBV28; unclear D gene. Trimming removed 2 bases from V and 0 bases from J, with 13 bases in between. Germline assignment: CDR1 MDHEN and CDR2 SYDVKM. This CDR3 is 16 amino acids long. This CDR3 is CASSLADTPNQETQYF. The CDR3 nucleotides read TGTGCCAGCAGTTTAGCCGACACACCAAACCAAGAGACCCAGTACTTC. Full variable domain (rest looked up from reference TRBV28 and TRBJ2-5): DVKVTQSSRYLVKRTGEKVFLECVQDMDHENMFWYRQDPGLGLRLIYFSYDVKMKEKGDIPEGYSVSREKKERFSLILESASTNQTSMYLCASSLADTPNQETQYFGPGTRLLVL.

The chain links TRBV20-1 to TRBJ1-2; 8 bases align to TRBD1. From germline, CDR1 is DFQATT and CDR2 SNEGSKA (reference sequence). Trimming cost V 5 bases and J 8 bases; bases outside gene matches: 16. The CDR3 has 15 amino acids. The CDR3: CSARRSGTGRVGYTF. Here the CDR3 DNA reads TGCAGTGCTCGTCGTTCCGGGACAGGTCGGGTCGGCTACACCTTC.

CDR3 in DNA: TGCGCCAGCAGCCAACCCCCGAACAATGAGCAGTTCTTC. It encodes CASSQPPNNEQFF. The chain employs TRBV4-3 and TRBJ2-1; D not resolved. Germline CDR1 and CDR2: LGHNA and YSLEER. This CDR3 is 13 amino acids long. Trimming took 2 bases from V and 5 from J, leaving 7 bases between them.

This clonotype was observed a handful of times. V usage is TRBV12-3 or TRBV12-4 and J usage is TRBJ2-2; D may be TRBD2 (6 bases). With 4 bases removed from V and 5 bases from J, the gap between germline ends came to 14 bases. The CDR3 has 15 amino acids. The CDR3, as DNA: TGTGCCAGCAGTTCCTTGACTAGGGGAACCGGGGAGCTGTTTTTT. It codes for CASSSLTRGTGELFF.

The chain uses TRBV6-1 and TRBJ1-5; the D is unclear. This CDR3 is 13 amino acids long. Between the trimmed V and J ends, which lost 6 bases and 0 bases, there was a span of 6 bases. Germline lookup yields CDR1 MNHNS and CDR2 SASEGT. The CDR3: CASRQYSNQPQHF. As DNA, the CDR3 is TGTGCCAGCAGGCAGTATAGCAATCAGCCCCAGCATTTT.

The CDR3 DNA sequence: TGTGCCAGCAGTTTACACCTCGCCGGGACGCCCTACGACGAGCAGTACTTC. Translated: CASSLHLAGTPYDEQYF. The gene calls are TRBV12-3 or TRBV12-4 and TRBJ2-7, with D possibly called TRBD1 or TRBD2 (5 bases each). The ends were cut back, 2 bases at V and 5 bases at J, with 22 bases in the middle. This CDR3 has 17 amino acids.

The V and J genes are TRBV20-1 and TRBJ2-1, with TRBD1 as a possible D gene (8 bases). Trimming took 8 bases from V and 2 from J, leaving 13 bases between them. Germline V gene lookup returns CDR1 DFQATT and CDR2 SNEGSKA (reference sequence). The CDR3 runs to 13 residues. The CDR3 sequence: CSSGTGAYNEQFF. Written as DNA, the CDR3 is TGCAGTAGCGGGACAGGAGCCTACAATGAGCAGTTCTTC.

The V call is TRBV20-1, the J call TRBJ2-2; D gene unclear. The length of the CDR3 is 15 residues. The germline CDR1 and CDR2 sequences are DFQATT and SNEGSKA (reference sequence). Trimming shortened V by 6 bases and J by 1 base, and 15 bases separated the two germline ends. DNA of the CDR3: TGCAGTGCCCTGGGCGGCCGTCGGAACACCGGGGAGCTGTTTTTT. It specifies CSALGGRRNTGELFF.

This clonotype has more than one count but fewer than ten. The rearrangement uses TRBV20-1 and TRBJ2-7; 9 bases line up with TRBD2. The CDR3 is made up of 15 amino acids. In germline, CDR1 is DFQATT, CDR2 SNEGSKA (reference sequence). Unmatched junction bases numbered 10, after V lost 1 base and J lost 6 bases. CDR3 sequence: CSARGLAGELREQYF. CDR3 DNA: TGCAGTGCTAGAGGTTTAGCGGGAGAACTCCGCGAGCAGTACTTC.

The DNA of the CDR3 is TGTGCCAGCTGTCCGGGGCTACACACAGATACGCAGTATTTT. Translation gives CASCPGLHTDTQYF. This chain connects TRBV6-2 or TRBV6-3 to TRBJ2-3, with D possibly being TRBD1 or TRBD2 (5 bases each). This CDR3 comprises 14 residues. Trimming pared 8 bases from V and 2 bases from J, leaving 14 bases between. Germline V gene lookup returns CDR1 MNHEY and CDR2 SVGEGT.

This clonotype has a count of ten or more. The rearrangement links TRBV12-3 or TRBV12-4 to TRBJ1-1; 7 bases are shared with TRBD1. The trim removed 7 bases at V and 0 bases at J, leaving 5 bases unmatched. The CDR3 contains 14 residues. The CDR3 loop is CASTPTGMNTEAFF. The CDR3 DNA is TGTGCCAGCACCCCGACAGGGATGAACACTGAAGCTTTCTTT.

This clonotype has only a few counts. V and J are TRBV20-1 and TRBJ2-3; 7 bases are shared with TRBD1. The CDR3 runs 16 residues. J lost 1 base, V lost 3 bases, and 10 bases had no gene match. Germline V lookup: CDR1 DFQATT, CDR2 SNEGSKA (reference sequence). DNA for the CDR3: TGCAGTGCTAGTCCTCTCCGGGACAGAGGCACAGATACGCAGTATTTT. Translating it yields CSASPLRDRGTDTQYF.

This clonotype has just a few counts. The chain links TRBV6-2 or TRBV6-3 to TRBJ2-7; 7 bases line up with TRBD2. The CDR3 has 13 amino acids. Trimming cost V 10 bases and J 4 bases; bases outside gene matches: 10. Germline-derived CDR1 and CDR2 are MNHEY and SVGEGT. The CDR3 coding sequence is TGTGCCACCAGAGCCGGGGGGACTTACGAGCAGTACTTC. Its translation is CATRAGGTYEQYF.

V and J are TRBV12-3 or TRBV12-4 and TRBJ2-2, with 8 bases lining up with TRBD2. This CDR3 comprises 13 residues. With V trimmed by 7 bases and J by 6 bases, 4 bases remained unmatched. The CDR3 region is CASTGTRPGELFF. As DNA, the CDR3 is TGTGCCAGCACCGGGACTAGGCCCGGGGAGCTGTTTTTT.

This chain joins TRBV29-1 and TRBJ2-7; D ambiguous. V lost 5 bases, J lost 2 bases, and 16 bases lay in between. Germline V gene lookup returns CDR1 SQVTM and CDR2 ANQGSEA. CDR3 length: 14 residues. The CDR3 loop is CSVSGEINTYEQYF. The CDR3 nucleotides read TGCAGCGTTTCAGGAGAGATTAATACCTACGAGCAGTACTTC.

V is TRBV7-2 and J is TRBJ2-7; D tentatively fits TRBD1 or TRBD2 (5 bases each). V was trimmed by 2 bases and J by 4 bases, leaving 9 bases between them. This CDR3 spans 13 amino acids. CDR1 and CDR2 from the germline V gene are SGHTA and FQGNSA. The CDR3 coding sequence is TGTGCCAGCAGCTTAAGAGGGGCGTACGAGCAGTACTTC. Residues: CASSLRGAYEQYF.

The rearrangement uses TRBV6-1 and TRBJ1-2, with D possibly TRBD1 on 6 matching bases. This CDR3 has 14 amino acids. Germline V gives CDR1 MNHNS, CDR2 SASEGT. The V and J ends lost 9 bases and 4 bases respectively, with 18 bases between them. In DNA, the CDR3 is TGTGCCAGTGCCCGGGACATCGCGGTCTATGGCTACACCTTC. As protein: CASARDIAVYGYTF.

This chain connects TRBV12-3 or TRBV12-4 to TRBJ1-5; possible D gene TRBD1, 6 bases. The V gene lost 5 bases and the J gene lost 5 bases, with 13 bases spanning the gap. This CDR3 region has 14 residues. The CDR3 nucleotides are TGTGCCAGCAGTCAACAGGGAGGACATCAGCCCCAGCATTTT. Its translation: CASSQQGGHQPQHF.

This clonotype was detected only a few times. The chain carries TRBV7-2 and TRBJ2-3, with TRBD2 matching 8 bases. V shed 5 bases, J shed 4 bases, and the junction held 14 bases outside the gene matches. Germline CDR1 reads SGHTA; CDR2 reads FQGNSA. This CDR3 has 17 amino acids. CDR3 DNA: TGTGCCAGCAGCCGCGGACGACTAGCGCCCCGGCCAGATACGCAGTATTTT. Its translation is CASSRGRLAPRPDTQYF.

The chain couples TRBV12-3 or TRBV12-4 to TRBJ2-1, with 8 bases identical to TRBD1. J was trimmed by 6 bases and V by 6 bases; bases with no gene match: 7. The CDR3 loop spans 14 amino acids. The CDR3 DNA sequence: TGTGCCAGCAGAAAGAGACAGGGGTCCAATGAGCAGTTCTTC. Translation gives CASRKRQGSNEQFF.